These T cell receptor beta chains were read from a single sample in a study of blood T cells in healthy people across ages. TCRdb processed the 5' RACE reads anew with MiXCR; each CDR3 protein has one entry. The sample yields roughly 1,800,000 distinct CDR3 sequences, about 50% seen once. The specimen sequenced was blood. The receptors come from a woman between 40 and 55 years old in good health. CDR3s include the opening cysteine and the closing phenylalanine or tryptophan. The order of the fields is J gene, clone size, V gene, D gene, CDR3 DNA, CDR3 protein. A D gene is named only where the DNA matches it firmly. For some rows the clone size is stated as once, few or many, or as a class when expanded; others skip it.

j_gene: TRBJ1-2; abundance: few; v_gene: TRBV27; d_gene: .; CDR3nt: TGTGCCAGCAGTCCCGGGAGACAAGGTGTGGGCTACACCTTC; CDR3aa: CASSPGRQGVGYTF
j_gene: TRBJ2-7; abundance: .; v_gene: TRBV12-3/TRBV12-4; d_gene: TRBD1; CDR3nt: TGTGCCAGCAGACCCCGGGCAGGGGGCTCCTACGAGCAGTACTTC; CDR3aa: CASRPRAGGSYEQYF
j_gene: TRBJ2-6; abundance: .; v_gene: TRBV14; d_gene: TRBD1; CDR3nt: TGTGCCAGCAGTCCTCCTGGGGGACAGGGTATCTACGTCCTGACTTTC; CDR3aa: CASSPPGGQGIYVLTF
j_gene: TRBJ1-2; abundance: .; v_gene: TRBV7-2; d_gene: TRBD1; CDR3nt: TGTGCCAGCAGCTTAGTCCAGACAGGGGGGCCCTACACCTTC; CDR3aa: CASSLVQTGGPYTF
j_gene: TRBJ2-7; abundance: few; v_gene: TRBV5-6; d_gene: .; CDR3nt: TGTGCCAGCAGTGCGGACATTGGGGGGCCTAGGTACGAGCAGTACTTC; CDR3aa: CASSADIGGPRYEQYF
j_gene: TRBJ1-2; abundance: .; v_gene: TRBV5-1; d_gene: .; CDR3nt: TGCGCCAGCAGCCTCCAAAGACAGTATGGCTACACCTTC; CDR3aa: CASSLQRQYGYTF
j_gene: TRBJ1-2; abundance: .; v_gene: TRBV6-5; d_gene: .; CDR3nt: TGTGCCACGGAGGAGAACTATGGCTACACCTTC; CDR3aa: CATEENYGYTF
j_gene: TRBJ1-2; abundance: .; v_gene: TRBV7-9; d_gene: TRBD1; CDR3nt: TGTGCCAGCAGCGCGCCGGGACAGGGGCCGGCTGGCTACACCTTC; CDR3aa: CASSAPGQGPAGYTF
j_gene: TRBJ2-2; abundance: .; v_gene: TRBV7-2; d_gene: .; CDR3nt: TGTGCCAGCAGCCTTAGACAGACCGGGGAGCTGTTTTTT; CDR3aa: CASSLRQTGELFF
j_gene: TRBJ1-4; abundance: .; v_gene: TRBV6-5; d_gene: .; CDR3nt: TGTGCCAGCAGTTGCTATCTGGGCGTTGCTGAAAAACTGTTTTTT; CDR3aa: CASSCYLGVAEKLFF
j_gene: TRBJ2-1; abundance: .; v_gene: TRBV4-3; d_gene: TRBD1; CDR3nt: TGCGCCAGCAGCCATGAATCCGGACAGGGGGCCTACAATGAGCAGTTCTTC; CDR3aa: CASSHESGQGAYNEQFF
j_gene: TRBJ1-2; abundance: few; v_gene: TRBV18; d_gene: .; CDR3nt: TGTGCCAGCTCACCTACCGTCGCAACTGCAGGGAACTATGGCTACACCTTC; CDR3aa: CASSPTVATAGNYGYTF
j_gene: TRBJ2-5; abundance: many; v_gene: TRBV4-3; d_gene: .; CDR3nt: TGCGCCAGCAGCCATACAGGCGGTGAGCAGTACTTC; CDR3aa: CASSHTGGEQYF
j_gene: TRBJ1-2; abundance: .; v_gene: TRBV6-1; d_gene: TRBD1; CDR3nt: TGTGCCAGCAACGTCCCAGGGAGGACGGGACAGTCGATCTATGGCTACACCTTC; CDR3aa: CASNVPGRTGQSIYGYTF
j_gene: TRBJ2-6; abundance: .; v_gene: TRBV28; d_gene: TRBD1; CDR3nt: TGTGCCACCCGGGGACAGATCCACTCTGGGGCCAACGTCCTGACTTTC; CDR3aa: CATRGQIHSGANVLTF
j_gene: TRBJ2-5; abundance: .; v_gene: TRBV4-1; d_gene: TRBD2; CDR3nt: TGCGCCAGCAGCCAAGATGCCCAGACTAGCGGGGGGGCGGGAGAGACCCAGTACTTC; CDR3aa: CASSQDAQTSGGAGETQYF
j_gene: TRBJ2-1; abundance: .; v_gene: TRBV2; d_gene: TRBD2; CDR3nt: TGTGCCAGCAGGACCCCACTAGCGGGGCCAGACAATGAGCAGTTCTTC; CDR3aa: CASRTPLAGPDNEQFF
j_gene: TRBJ1-2; abundance: .; v_gene: TRBV2; d_gene: .; CDR3nt: TGTGCCAGCAGGGGGTCGGGCAGCCCTTATGGCTACACCTTC; CDR3aa: CASRGSGSPYGYTF
j_gene: TRBJ2-5; abundance: .; v_gene: TRBV5-1; d_gene: .; CDR3nt: TGCGCCAGCAGCTTGCGGACTAACGGGGAGACCCAGTACTTC; CDR3aa: CASSLRTNGETQYF
j_gene: TRBJ2-3; abundance: few; v_gene: TRBV4-1; d_gene: .; CDR3nt: TGCGCCAGCAGGCAGACATCACTCACAGATACGCAGTATTTT; CDR3aa: CASRQTSLTDTQYF
j_gene: TRBJ2-3; abundance: .; v_gene: TRBV12-3/TRBV12-4; d_gene: .; CDR3nt: TGTGCCAGCAGTCCGACTTACCGGGACTCCTACACAGATACGCAGTATTTT; CDR3aa: CASSPTYRDSYTDTQYF
j_gene: TRBJ2-7; abundance: few; v_gene: TRBV28; d_gene: .; CDR3nt: TGTGCCAGCAGTCCCGCGCGGGACCGGGGCAACTACGAGCAGTACTTC; CDR3aa: CASSPARDRGNYEQYF
j_gene: TRBJ1-4; abundance: .; v_gene: TRBV9; d_gene: .; CDR3nt: TGTGCCAGCAGCGTTTACGGCGCAACTAATGAAAAACTGTTTTTT; CDR3aa: CASSVYGATNEKLFF
j_gene: TRBJ1-2; abundance: few; v_gene: TRBV5-1; d_gene: TRBD1; CDR3nt: TGCGCCAGCAGCTTCCTGGGACAGGAGGACTATGGCTACACCTTC; CDR3aa: CASSFLGQEDYGYTF
j_gene: TRBJ2-1; abundance: .; v_gene: TRBV10-3; d_gene: .; CDR3nt: TGTGCCATCAGTGAGTCATCTGGTCTTTATGAGCAGTTCTTC; CDR3aa: CAISESSGLYEQFF
j_gene: TRBJ2-3; abundance: few; v_gene: TRBV12-3/TRBV12-4; d_gene: .; CDR3nt: TGTGCCAGCGTAGGGGGGCACACAGATACGCAGTATTTT; CDR3aa: CASVGGHTDTQYF
j_gene: TRBJ2-3; abundance: few; v_gene: TRBV6-5; d_gene: .; CDR3nt: TGTGCCAGCAGTTACATGGACGGGGTCACAGATACGCAGTATTTT; CDR3aa: CASSYMDGVTDTQYF
j_gene: TRBJ1-4; abundance: .; v_gene: TRBV20-1; d_gene: .; CDR3nt: TGCAGTGCTAGAGACGAGACAGGATCTAAACTGTTTTTT; CDR3aa: CSARDETGSKLFF
j_gene: TRBJ2-7; abundance: .; v_gene: TRBV20-1; d_gene: .; CDR3nt: TGCAGTGCTAGTAGCACAACAGGGTTCGGCTACGAGCAGTACTTC; CDR3aa: CSASSTTGFGYEQYF
j_gene: TRBJ2-5; abundance: .; v_gene: TRBV4-3; d_gene: TRBD2; CDR3nt: TGCGCCAGCAGCCCCCGGCCCCGACTAGCGGGGGGGTCAGAGACCCAGTACTTC; CDR3aa: CASSPRPRLAGGSETQYF
j_gene: TRBJ2-4; abundance: few; v_gene: TRBV7-2; d_gene: .; CDR3nt: TGTGCCAGCAGCTTAGTAGATGGGGGGGCCTATTACTCAGCCAAAAACATTCAGTACTTC; CDR3aa: CASSLVDGGAYYSAKNIQYF
j_gene: TRBJ2-7; abundance: .; v_gene: TRBV5-4; d_gene: .; CDR3nt: TGTGCCAGCAGCTTTATGGGGACCTACGAGCAGTACTTC; CDR3aa: CASSFMGTYEQYF
j_gene: TRBJ2-7; abundance: few; v_gene: TRBV6-2/TRBV6-3; d_gene: .; CDR3nt: TGTGCCAGCATGAGAGGACAGACCTACGAGCAGTACTTC; CDR3aa: CASMRGQTYEQYF
j_gene: TRBJ1-1; abundance: .; v_gene: TRBV5-1; d_gene: .; CDR3nt: TGCGCCAGCAGCTTGGTTCCAGGGCGGGGGACTGAAGCTTTCTTT; CDR3aa: CASSLVPGRGTEAFF
j_gene: TRBJ2-6; abundance: .; v_gene: TRBV21-1; d_gene: .; CDR3nt: TGTGCCAGCAGCAACAACGGGCCTGGTACTGGGGCCAACGTCCTGACTTTC; CDR3aa: CASSNNGPGTGANVLTF
j_gene: TRBJ2-3; abundance: .; v_gene: TRBV5-1; d_gene: .; CDR3nt: TGCGCCAGCAGTTCAAGTGAAGGGATGGATACGCAGTATTTT; CDR3aa: CASSSSEGMDTQYF
j_gene: TRBJ2-1; abundance: many; v_gene: TRBV25-1; d_gene: .; CDR3nt: TGTGCCAGCAAGGGCAATGAGCAGTTCTTC; CDR3aa: CASKGNEQFF
j_gene: TRBJ2-7; abundance: .; v_gene: TRBV5-1; d_gene: TRBD1; CDR3nt: TGCGCCAGCAGCACCCGACAGGGGTCTATACACGAGCAGTACTTC; CDR3aa: CASSTRQGSIHEQYF
j_gene: TRBJ2-5; abundance: .; v_gene: TRBV9; d_gene: TRBD2; CDR3nt: TGTGCCAGCAGTGTAGTAGGAGCGGGGGATGAGACCCAGTACTTC; CDR3aa: CASSVVGAGDETQYF
j_gene: TRBJ2-7; abundance: few; v_gene: TRBV6-5; d_gene: .; CDR3nt: TGTGCCAGCAGTCAGGCCCCCCTAGGGTCCTACGAGCAGTACTTC; CDR3aa: CASSQAPLGSYEQYF
j_gene: TRBJ1-1; abundance: .; v_gene: TRBV7-2; d_gene: .; CDR3nt: TGTGCCAGCAGCTTTCATAGGGGGAGAGGGAACACTGAAGCTTTCTTT; CDR3aa: CASSFHRGRGNTEAFF
j_gene: TRBJ2-3; abundance: .; v_gene: TRBV4-1; d_gene: TRBD1; CDR3nt: TGCGCCAGCAGCCAAGATCAGGGGGTGGCAGATACGCAGTATTTT; CDR3aa: CASSQDQGVADTQYF
j_gene: TRBJ2-1; abundance: .; v_gene: TRBV6-6; d_gene: TRBD2; CDR3nt: TGTGCCAGCAGTTACTTCGGGGGGGGGCAGTTCTTC; CDR3aa: CASSYFGGGQFF
j_gene: TRBJ2-1; abundance: .; v_gene: TRBV7-9; d_gene: TRBD1; CDR3nt: TGTGCCAGCAGCCCCCGGGACAGGGGGGGCCTCCATGAGCAGTTCTTC; CDR3aa: CASSPRDRGGLHEQFF
j_gene: TRBJ1-1; abundance: .; v_gene: TRBV12-3/TRBV12-4; d_gene: .; CDR3nt: TGTGCCAGCAGTTTAAGAACGGAATCTCGTCATGAAGCTTTCTTT; CDR3aa: CASSLRTESRHEAFF
j_gene: TRBJ2-1; abundance: .; v_gene: TRBV4-3; d_gene: .; CDR3nt: TGCGCCAGCAGCCAAGGCTGGACAGCGTCTAATGAGCAGTTCTTC; CDR3aa: CASSQGWTASNEQFF
j_gene: TRBJ2-5; abundance: .; v_gene: TRBV9; d_gene: TRBD1; CDR3nt: TGTGCCAGCAGCGTCCGGGACAGGGGGGGAGGAGAGACCCAGTACTTC; CDR3aa: CASSVRDRGGGETQYF
j_gene: TRBJ2-1; abundance: .; v_gene: TRBV29-1; d_gene: TRBD1; CDR3nt: TGCAGCGCCCGGGACAGGGGGCTGTTTCGCAATGAGCAGTTCTTC; CDR3aa: CSARDRGLFRNEQFF
j_gene: TRBJ2-3; abundance: .; v_gene: TRBV6-2/TRBV6-3; d_gene: TRBD2; CDR3nt: TGTGCCAGCCATCTCGGGACTAGTTTTCGTACGCAGTATTTT; CDR3aa: CASHLGTSFRTQYF
j_gene: TRBJ1-2; abundance: many; v_gene: TRBV7-3; d_gene: TRBD1; CDR3nt: TGTGCCAGCAGGGACAGGGGGCTGAACTATGGCTACACCTTC; CDR3aa: CASRDRGLNYGYTF
j_gene: TRBJ1-1; abundance: once; v_gene: TRBV12-5; d_gene: .; CDR3nt: TGTGCTAGTGGTTTGCCAGGGTTTTTTGACACTGAAGCTTTCTTT; CDR3aa: CASGLPGFFDTEAFF
j_gene: TRBJ2-1; abundance: .; v_gene: TRBV7-2; d_gene: TRBD2; CDR3nt: TGTGCCAGCAGCTTAGTTCCTAGCGGGGGGAACAATGAGCAGTTCTTC; CDR3aa: CASSLVPSGGNNEQFF
j_gene: TRBJ2-3; abundance: few; v_gene: TRBV7-2; d_gene: .; CDR3nt: TGTGCCAGCAGTCCTCGACCCTCTAGCACAGATACGCAGTATTTT; CDR3aa: CASSPRPSSTDTQYF
j_gene: TRBJ1-4; abundance: .; v_gene: TRBV29-1; d_gene: TRBD1; CDR3nt: TGCAGCGTTGAGTGGACAGGGGTGGCTAATGAAAAACTGTTTTTT; CDR3aa: CSVEWTGVANEKLFF
j_gene: TRBJ1-6; abundance: .; v_gene: TRBV12-5; d_gene: TRBD1; CDR3nt: TGTGCTAGTGGTTCCCCCCGGGACAGTTCAAGGGCTAATTCACCCCTCCACTTT; CDR3aa: CASGSPRDSSRANSPLHF
j_gene: TRBJ1-1; abundance: few; v_gene: TRBV11-1; d_gene: .; CDR3nt: TGTGCCAGCAGCTTAGCGGACGGCAGCCTTAACACTGAAGCTTTCTTT; CDR3aa: CASSLADGSLNTEAFF
j_gene: TRBJ1-2; abundance: .; v_gene: TRBV14; d_gene: TRBD1; CDR3nt: TGTGCCAGCAGCCAACGGGACAGGACCTATGGCTACACCTTC; CDR3aa: CASSQRDRTYGYTF